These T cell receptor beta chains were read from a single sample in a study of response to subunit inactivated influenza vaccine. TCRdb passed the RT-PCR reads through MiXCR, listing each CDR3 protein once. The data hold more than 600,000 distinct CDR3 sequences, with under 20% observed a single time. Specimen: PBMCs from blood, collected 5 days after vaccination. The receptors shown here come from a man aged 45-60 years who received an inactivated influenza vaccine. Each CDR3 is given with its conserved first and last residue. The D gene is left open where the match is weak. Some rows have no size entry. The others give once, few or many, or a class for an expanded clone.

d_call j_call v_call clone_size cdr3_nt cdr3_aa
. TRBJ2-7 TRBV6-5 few TGTGCCAGCAGTTACCCTGACACCGCCGACTACGAGCAGTACTTC CASSYPDTADYEQYF
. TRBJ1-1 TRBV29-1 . TGCAGCGTTTTAGGGTATGAAGCTTTCTTT CSVLGYEAFF
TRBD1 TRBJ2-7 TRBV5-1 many TGCGCCAGCAGCTTGGAGGGACAGGGGTCGACCTACGAGCAGTACTTC CASSLEGQGSTYEQYF
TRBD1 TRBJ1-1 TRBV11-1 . TGTGCCAGCAGCTGGGACAGGAGGAACACTGAAGCTTTCTTT CASSWDRRNTEAFF
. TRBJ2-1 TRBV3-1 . TGTGCCAGCAGCCAAGATATGTACAATGAGCAGTTCTTC CASSQDMYNEQFF
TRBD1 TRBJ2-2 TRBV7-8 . TGTGCCAGCAGCTTAGCTGGCGGGACAGGGAACACCGGGGAGCTGTTTTTT CASSLAGGTGNTGELFF
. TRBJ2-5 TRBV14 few TGTGCCAGCAGCCCTACCATCCTAGCGATGGGACGGGAGACCCAGTACTTC CASSPTILAMGRETQYF
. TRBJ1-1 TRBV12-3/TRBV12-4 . TGTGCCAGCAGTTCCCCGATCCGCACTGAAGCTTTCTTT CASSSPIRTEAFF
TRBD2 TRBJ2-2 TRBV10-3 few TGTGCCATCAGGGGGGAGGGCACCGGGGAGCTGTTTTTT CAIRGEGTGELFF
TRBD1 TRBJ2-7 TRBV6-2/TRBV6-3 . TGTGCCAGCAGAAAGACCGCCGGGACAGTCTACGAGCAGTACTTC CASRKTAGTVYEQYF
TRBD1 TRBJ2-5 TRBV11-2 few TGTGCCAGCAGCTTTGACACCGGGACAGGCAGGAGCTTC CASSFDTGTGRSF
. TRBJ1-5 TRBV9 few TGTGCCAGCAGCGTAGGACATGATAGCAATCAGCCCCAGCATTTT CASSVGHDSNQPQHF
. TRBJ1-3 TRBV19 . TGTGCCAGTAGTACATTCAGCTCTGGAAACACCATATATTTT CASSTFSSGNTIYF
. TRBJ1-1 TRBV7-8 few TGTGCCAGCAGCTTATTGGGGGACACTGAAGCTTTCTTT CASSLLGDTEAFF
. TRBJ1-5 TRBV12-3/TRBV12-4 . TGTGCCAGCAGTCCCGGCGGAGGGATCGCCAATCAGCCCCAGCATTTT CASSPGGGIANQPQHF
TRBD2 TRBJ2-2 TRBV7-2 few TGTGCCAGCACCTCTAGCGGGAGGAGGACCGGGGAGCTGTTTTTT CASTSSGRRTGELFF
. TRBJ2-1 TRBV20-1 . TGCAGCGCCGCACAAAGTGGATACAATGAGCAGTTCTTC CSAAQSGYNEQFF
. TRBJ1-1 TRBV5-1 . TGCGCCAGCAGCTTGGGGGCAGGGAAAATGAACACTGAAGCTTTCTTT CASSLGAGKMNTEAFF
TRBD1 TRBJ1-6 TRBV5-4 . TGTGCCAGCAGCTTGTTAGGGACAGTCAATTCACCCCTCCACTTT CASSLLGTVNSPLHF
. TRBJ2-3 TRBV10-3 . TGTGCCATCAGTGTAGGATCTAGCACAGATACGCAGTATTTT CAISVGSSTDTQYF
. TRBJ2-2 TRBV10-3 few TGTGCCATCAGTGAGGATACTCCCACGTACGGGGAGCTGTTTTTT CAISEDTPTYGELFF
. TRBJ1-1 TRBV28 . TGTGCCAGCAGTGATCATAGGCGGAACACTGAAGCTTTCTTT CASSDHRRNTEAFF
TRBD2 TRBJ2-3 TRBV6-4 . TGTGCCAGCATCAGACTAGCGGGGTCTACAGATACGCAGTATTTT CASIRLAGSTDTQYF
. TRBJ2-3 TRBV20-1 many TGCAGTGCTCAAGACATGGCAAGACCTAGCACAGATACGCAGTATTTT CSAQDMARPSTDTQYF
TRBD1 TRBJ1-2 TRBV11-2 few TGTGCCAGCAGCTTAGTCACCGGGACAGGGCTGGGCTACACCTTC CASSLVTGTGLGYTF
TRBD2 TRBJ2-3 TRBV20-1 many TGCAGTGCTAGAGCGACTAGCGGGAGTGATACGCAGTATTTT CSARATSGSDTQYF
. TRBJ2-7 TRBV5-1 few TGCGCCAGTTCGGACAAAGGCGAGCAGTACTTC CASSDKGEQYF
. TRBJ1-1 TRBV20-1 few TGCAGTGCTAGAGTACCGGAGATTGAAGCTTTCTTT CSARVPEIEAFF
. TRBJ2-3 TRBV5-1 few TGCGCCAGCAGCTTGCAATTTAGCACAGATACGCAGTATTTT CASSLQFSTDTQYF
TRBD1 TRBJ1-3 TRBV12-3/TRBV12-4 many TGTGCCAGCAGTTACCTCGGACAGGGCTCTGGAAACACCATATATTTT CASSYLGQGSGNTIYF
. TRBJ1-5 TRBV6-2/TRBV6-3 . TGTGCCAGCAGTTACGGCAGGGTCCTCAATCAGCCCCAGCATTTT CASSYGRVLNQPQHF
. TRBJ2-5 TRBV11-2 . TGTGCCAGCAGCTTAATGTCCCAGGGGAGAGAGACCCAGTACTTC CASSLMSQGRETQYF